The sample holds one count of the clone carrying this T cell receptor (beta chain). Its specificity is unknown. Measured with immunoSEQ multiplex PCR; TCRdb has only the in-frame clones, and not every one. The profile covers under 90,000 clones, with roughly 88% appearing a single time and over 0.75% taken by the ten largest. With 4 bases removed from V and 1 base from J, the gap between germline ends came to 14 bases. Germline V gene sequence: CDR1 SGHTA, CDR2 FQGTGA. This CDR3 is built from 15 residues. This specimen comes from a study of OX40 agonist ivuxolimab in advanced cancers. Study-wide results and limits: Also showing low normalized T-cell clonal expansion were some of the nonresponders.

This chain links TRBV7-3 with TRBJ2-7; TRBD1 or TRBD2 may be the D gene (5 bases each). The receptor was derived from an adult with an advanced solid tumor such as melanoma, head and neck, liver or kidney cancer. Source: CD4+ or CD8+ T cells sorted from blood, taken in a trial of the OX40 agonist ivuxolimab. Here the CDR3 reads CASSSGAGSSYEQYF. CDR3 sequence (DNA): TGTGCCAGCAGCTCCGGGGCAGGGTCGTCCTACGAGCAGTACTTC.